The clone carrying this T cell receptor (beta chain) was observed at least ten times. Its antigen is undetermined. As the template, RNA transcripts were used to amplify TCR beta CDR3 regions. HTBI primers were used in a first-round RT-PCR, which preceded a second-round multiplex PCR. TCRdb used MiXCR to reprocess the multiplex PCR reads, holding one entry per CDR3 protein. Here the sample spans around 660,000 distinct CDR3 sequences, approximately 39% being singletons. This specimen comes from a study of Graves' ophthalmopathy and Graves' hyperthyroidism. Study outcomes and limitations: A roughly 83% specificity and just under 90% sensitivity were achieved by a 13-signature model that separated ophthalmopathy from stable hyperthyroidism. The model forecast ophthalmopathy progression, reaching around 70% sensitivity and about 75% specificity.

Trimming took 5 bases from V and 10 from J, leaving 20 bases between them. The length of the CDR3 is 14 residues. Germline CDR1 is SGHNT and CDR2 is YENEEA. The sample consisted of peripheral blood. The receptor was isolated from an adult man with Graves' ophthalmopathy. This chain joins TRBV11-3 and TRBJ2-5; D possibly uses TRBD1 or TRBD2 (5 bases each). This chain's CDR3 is CASSQEGSWVSQYF. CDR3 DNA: TGTGCCAGCAGCCAAGAGGGGAGCTGGGTGAGCCAGTACTTC. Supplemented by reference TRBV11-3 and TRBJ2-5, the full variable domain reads EAGVVQSPRYKIIEKKQPVAFWCNPISGHNTLYWYLQNLGQGPELLIRYENEEAVDDSQLPKDRFSAERLKGVDSTLKIQPAELGDSAVYLCASSQEGSWVSQYFGPGTRLLVL.